Detailed here is one T cell receptor (beta chain). In the authors' workflow: Scientists estimated how many nucleated cells there were by amplifying reference gene primers. Generated by immunoSEQ multiplex PCR, the TCRdb table keeps only in-frame clones and is missing some. For V, J and clone size, that table is used; D and trimming come from the DNA. The sample has under 350,000 clones, around nine tenths seen once. The data were obtained in a study of blood T cell repertoires in COVID-19. Germline values: CDR1 SNHLY, CDR2 FYNNEI. Deletions cut 6 bases from V and 8 bases from J, with 16 bases between. CDR3 length: 13 residues. In terms of age and location, participants ranged from about 18 to 95 years and lived in fewer than 30 US areas. Allocation to cohorts depended on clinical history reported by the participants. The recovered donors of Cohort 3 showed two negative PCRs, clearance, or symptom resolution.

The receptor comes from a woman aged 40-49 years who had recovered from COVID-19. The rearrangement uses TRBV2 and TRBJ1-2; the D gene is possibly TRBD1 (5 bases). Sequencing input: PBMCs or T cells enriched from blood (not recorded which). The DNA for the CDR3 is TGTGCCAGCAGGGATTCGGGGGGTAGGGGCTACACCTTC. Encoded protein: CASRDSGGRGYTF.